This TCR beta chain emerged from a study of OX40 agonist ivuxolimab in advanced cancers. Study as a whole: Patients received intravenous ivuxolimab every 2 weeks at 0.01 to 10 mg/kg. Study-wide points: Expanded peripheral T cell antigen specificity was not determined. Doses of 0.1 to 3.0 mg/kg were accompanied by clonal expansion of CD4+ and CD8+ blood T cells by week 6.

In germline, CDR1 is SNHLY, CDR2 FYNNEI. Trimming removed 3 bases from V and 4 bases from J, with 9 bases in between. The CDR3 contains 13 residues. Assay used: immunoSEQ multiplex PCR; TCRdb lists only in-frame clones, some missing. The sample lists some 83,000 clones, around 83% seen once, with 6.5% in the top ten. In regard to this clone: As yet, its antigen is unknown.

The source of this sequence is an adult with an advanced solid tumor such as melanoma, head and neck, liver or kidney cancer. The J gene is TRBJ1-1, the V gene TRBV2, with D perhaps matching TRBD1 (6 bases). The input for sequencing was CD4+ or CD8+ T cells sorted from blood, taken in a trial of the OX40 agonist ivuxolimab. The CDR3 sequence is CASSEGAPTEAFF. The CDR3 DNA follows: TGTGCCAGCAGTGAGGGGGCCCCCACTGAAGCTTTCTTT.